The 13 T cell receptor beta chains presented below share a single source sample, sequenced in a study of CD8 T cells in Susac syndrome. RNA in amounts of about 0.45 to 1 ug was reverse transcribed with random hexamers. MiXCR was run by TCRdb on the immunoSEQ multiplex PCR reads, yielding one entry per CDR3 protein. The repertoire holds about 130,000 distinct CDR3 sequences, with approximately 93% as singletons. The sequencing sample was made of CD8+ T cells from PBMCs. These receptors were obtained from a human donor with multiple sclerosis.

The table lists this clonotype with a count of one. DNA of the CDR3: TGCAGCGTTGTAACTCGGAGAGGCACTACATGGGAGCAGTTCTTC. Its protein product is CSVVTRRGTTWEQFF. The J gene is TRBJ2-1, the V gene TRBV29-1; D gene ambiguous. V dropped 4 bases and J dropped 10 bases, with 23 bases sitting between them. The germline gives CDR1 SQVTM, CDR2 ANQGSEA. The CDR3 consists of 15 residues.

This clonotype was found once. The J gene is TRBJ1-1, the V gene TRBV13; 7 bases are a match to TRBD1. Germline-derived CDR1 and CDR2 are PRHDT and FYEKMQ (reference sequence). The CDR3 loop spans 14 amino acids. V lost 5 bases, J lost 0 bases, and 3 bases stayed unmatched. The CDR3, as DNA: TGTGCCAGCAGCCCCCAGGGGGTGAACACTGAAGCTTTCTTT. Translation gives CASSPQGVNTEAFF.

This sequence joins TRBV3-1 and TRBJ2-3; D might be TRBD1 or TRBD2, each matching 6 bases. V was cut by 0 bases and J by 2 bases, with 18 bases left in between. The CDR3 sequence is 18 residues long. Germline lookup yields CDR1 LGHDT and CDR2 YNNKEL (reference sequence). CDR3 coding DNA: TGTGCCAGCAGCCAAGATCCCGGGGGCAAGATTCCCACAGATACGCAGTATTTT. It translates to CASSQDPGGKIPTDTQYF.

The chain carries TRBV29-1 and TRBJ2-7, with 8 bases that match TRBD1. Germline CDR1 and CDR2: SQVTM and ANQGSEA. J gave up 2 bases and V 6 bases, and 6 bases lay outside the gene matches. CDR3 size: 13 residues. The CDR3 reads CSVLTGDTYEQYV. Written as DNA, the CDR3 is TGCAGCGTACTGACAGGGGATACCTACGAGCAGTACGTC.

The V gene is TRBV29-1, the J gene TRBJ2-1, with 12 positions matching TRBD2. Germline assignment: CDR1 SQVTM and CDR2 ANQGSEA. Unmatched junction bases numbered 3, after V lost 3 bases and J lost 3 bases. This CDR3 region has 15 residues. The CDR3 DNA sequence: TGCAGCGTTGAGTTGGGACTAGCGGGCTACAATGAGCAGTTCTTC. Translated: CSVELGLAGYNEQFF.

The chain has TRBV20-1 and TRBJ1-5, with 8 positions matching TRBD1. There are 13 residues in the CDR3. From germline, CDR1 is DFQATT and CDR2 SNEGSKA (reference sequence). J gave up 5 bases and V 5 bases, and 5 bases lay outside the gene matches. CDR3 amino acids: CSAEDREHQPQHF. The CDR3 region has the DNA TGCAGTGCTGAGGACAGGGAACATCAGCCCCAGCATTTT.

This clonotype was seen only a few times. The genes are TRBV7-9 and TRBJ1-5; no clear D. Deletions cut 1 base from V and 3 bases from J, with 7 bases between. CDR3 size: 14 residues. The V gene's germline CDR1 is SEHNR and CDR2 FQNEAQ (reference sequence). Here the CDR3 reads CASSLGGYNQPQHF. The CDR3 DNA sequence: TGTGCCAGCAGCTTAGGGGGTTACAATCAGCCCCAGCATTTT.

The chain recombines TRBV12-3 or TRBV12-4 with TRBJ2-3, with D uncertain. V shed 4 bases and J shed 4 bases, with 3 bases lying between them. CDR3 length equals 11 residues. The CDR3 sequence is CASSWSDTQYF. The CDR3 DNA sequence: TGTGCCAGCAGTTGGTCAGATACGCAGTATTTT.

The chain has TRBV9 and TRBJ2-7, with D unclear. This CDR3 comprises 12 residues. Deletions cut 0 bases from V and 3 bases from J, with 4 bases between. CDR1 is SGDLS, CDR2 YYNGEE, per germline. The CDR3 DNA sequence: TGTGCCAGCAGCGTAGAGGGCTACGAGCAGTACTTC. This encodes CASSVEGYEQYF.

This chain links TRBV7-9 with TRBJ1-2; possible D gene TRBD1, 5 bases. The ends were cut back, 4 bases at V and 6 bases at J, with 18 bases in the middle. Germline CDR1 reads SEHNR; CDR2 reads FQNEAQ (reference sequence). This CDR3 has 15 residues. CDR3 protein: CASSSSEGGANGYTF. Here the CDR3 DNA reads TGTGCCAGCAGCTCCTCGGAGGGAGGGGCCAATGGCTACACCTTC. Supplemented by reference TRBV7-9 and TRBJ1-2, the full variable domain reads DTGVSQNPRHKITKRGQNVTFRCDPISEHNRLYWYRQTLGQGPEFLTYFQNEAQLEKSRLLSDRFSAERPKGSFSTLEIQRTEQGDSAMYLCASSSSEGGANGYTFGSGTRLTVV.

The CDR3 reads CASARRSSYNEQFF. The CDR3 region has the DNA TGTGCCAGCGCACGGCGGAGCTCCTACAATGAGCAGTTCTTC. The chain recombines TRBV14 with TRBJ2-1; D remains unclear. CDR3 length equals 14 residues. Germline V gene data show CDR1 as SGHDN and CDR2 as FVKESK. V was cut by 8 bases and J by 0 bases, with 11 bases left in between. The variable domain in full, completed from reference TRBV14 and TRBJ2-1, reads EAGVTQFPSHSVIEKGQTVTLRCDPISGHDNLYWYRRVMGKEIKFLLHFVKESKQDESGMPNNRFLAERTGGTYSTLKVQPAELEDSGVYFCASARRSSYNEQFFGPGTRLTVL.

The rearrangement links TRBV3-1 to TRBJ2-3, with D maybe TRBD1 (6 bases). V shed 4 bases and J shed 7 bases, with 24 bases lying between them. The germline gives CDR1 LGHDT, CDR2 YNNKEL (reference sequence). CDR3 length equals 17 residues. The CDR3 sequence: CASSPRLGHRQEYTQYF. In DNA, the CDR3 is TGTGCCAGCAGCCCGAGATTGGGACATCGTCAGGAGTATACGCAGTATTTT.

The CDR3 DNA follows: TGTGCCAGCAGCTTAGACCGGAGGGAGACCCAGTACTTC. Its protein is CASSLDRRETQYF. The chain carries TRBV7-7 and TRBJ2-5, with D possibly TRBD2 on 5 matching bases. The V end was cut by 1 base, the J end by 5 bases, with 8 bases between. The CDR3 consists of 13 residues. The V gene's germline CDR1 is SSHAT and CDR2 FNYEAQ (reference sequence).